This T cell receptor beta chain was recorded in a study of blood T cell repertoires in COVID-19. Background on the study: Sources were T cells, B-cell-depleted T cells, or PBMCs; the material itself was cDNA or gDNA.

Between the trimmed V and J ends, which lost 7 bases and 9 bases, there was a span of 13 bases. Germline loops: CDR1 MNHEY, CDR2 SMNVEV (reference sequence). This CDR3 contains 13 residues. TCRdb's table, derived via immunoSEQ multiplex PCR, lists solely in-frame clones and lacks some. Counted here are approximately 240,000 clones, approximately 90% occurring once; the ten biggest clones make up under 2.5%. Participants were aged 18 to 89 years, lived in over 20 US areas, and enrolled virtually. The sequence came from a young woman who had recovered from COVID-19. Specimen: PBMCs or T cells enriched from blood (not recorded which). The V call is TRBV27, the J call TRBJ1-6; D remains ambiguous. CDR3 nucleotide sequence: TGTGCCAGCACTCCCCGGGGATCTTCACCCCTCCACTTT. It specifies CASTPRGSSPLHF.